The 11 T cell receptor beta chains in this list originate from one sample, sequenced in a study of CD8 T cells in Susac syndrome. Roughly 0.45 to 1 ug RNA was reverse transcribed with random hexamers. TCRdb reanalysed the immunoSEQ multiplex PCR reads using MiXCR and keeps one entry per CDR3 protein. Among roughly 200,000 distinct CDR3 sequences, about 95% were seen once, and the ten largest hold 0.082%. Sequenced sample: CD4+ T cells from PBMCs. The origin of the receptors is a human donor with multiple sclerosis.

The chain combines TRBV30 with TRBJ1-1; 7 bases are shared with TRBD1. The CDR3 contains 14 residues. Per the germline V gene, CDR1 is GTSNPN and CDR2 is SVGIG (reference sequence). V dropped 4 bases and J dropped 5; count of bases not matched to a gene: 10. The CDR3 region has the DNA TGTGCCTGGACCCGGGACAGCGGTCGGACTGAAGCTTTCTTT. Its translation is CAWTRDSGRTEAFF.

The chain combines TRBV20-1 with TRBJ1-1; D not resolved. The length of the CDR3 is 14 residues. The germline V gene encodes CDR1 DFQATT and CDR2 SNEGSKA (reference sequence). Trimming pared 1 base from V and 0 bases from J, leaving 9 bases between. The chain's CDR3 is CSARGVGMNTEAFF. CDR3 coding DNA: TGCAGTGCTAGAGGGGTTGGCATGAACACTGAAGCTTTCTTT.

This clonotype was observed a few times. This chain links TRBV7-2 with TRBJ2-7; D is undetermined. This CDR3 region has 13 residues. Germline V gene sequence: CDR1 SGHTA, CDR2 FQGNSA. Between the trimmed V and J ends, which lost 3 bases and 7 bases, there was a span of 13 bases. In nucleotides, the CDR3 is TGTGCCAGCAGCTTCCCGTGGGAACAAGAGCAGTACGTC. This translates into CASSFPWEQEQYV.

Concerning this clonotype itself: An end of the junction differs from the germline gene, which may be a read error. The chain employs TRBV6-5 and TRBJ1-2; 8 nucleotides agree with TRBD1. Germline CDR1 reads MNHEY; CDR2 reads SVGAGI. This CDR3 has 12 amino acids. CDR3 region: CASSERDRSPVF. The CDR3 region has the DNA TGTGCCAGCAGCGAAAGGGACAGGTCCCCTGTCTTC.

The chain couples TRBV23-1 to TRBJ2-7, with unresolved D. TRBV23-1 has ORF status, its function being uncertain. Trimming pared 4 bases from V and 3 bases from J, leaving 10 bases between. The CDR3 spans 13 residues. The CDR3 loop reads CASSRFGNYEQYV. The CDR3 DNA sequence: TGCGCCAGCAGTCGTTTCGGCAACTACGAGCAGTACGTC.

The chain carries TRBV3-1 and TRBJ2-5; the D is unclear. The germline CDR1 and CDR2 sequences are LGHDT and YNNKEL (reference sequence). The CDR3 runs 14 residues. Trimming pared 4 bases from V and 5 bases from J, leaving 14 bases between. CDR3 coding DNA: TGTGCCAGCAGCCCCTCACCCTTAGTCGAGACCCAGTACTTC. Its protein product is CASSPSPLVETQYF.

The V and J genes are TRBV12-3 or TRBV12-4 and TRBJ1-1, with 7 nucleotides matching TRBD1. J was trimmed by 1 base and V by 6 bases; bases with no gene match: 8. CDR3 length equals 15 residues. The CDR3 sequence is CASRPGGQTNTEAFF. The CDR3 DNA follows: TGTGCCAGCAGACCCGGGGGACAGACGAACACTGAAGCTTTCTTT.

CDR3 DNA sequence: TGCAGTGCTAGAGTTCTATTGGCTTGCTCCTACGAGCAGTACGTC. Its protein is CSARVLLACSYEQYV. The J gene is TRBJ2-7, the V gene TRBV20-1; D gene ambiguous. The germline gives CDR1 DFQATT, CDR2 SNEGSKA (reference sequence). V lost 1 base and J 0 bases, leaving 13 bases between the germline ends. CDR3 length: 15 residues.

The rearrangement joins TRBV6-5 to TRBJ2-3, with 7 bases aligning to TRBD2. The CDR3 is made up of 15 amino acids. V trimming: 5 bases; J trimming: 0 bases; junction bases outside the gene matches: 5. Germline CDR1 and CDR2: MNHEY and SVGAGI. CDR3 DNA sequence: TGTGCCAGCAGTATCCGGACTAGGAGCACAGATACGCAGTATTTT. As protein: CASSIRTRSTDTQYF.

The chain couples TRBV20-1 to TRBJ2-1; 9 bases align to TRBD2. V lost 3 bases and J lost 6; bases outside the gene matches: 6. The CDR3 loop spans 14 amino acids. The germline V gene encodes CDR1 DFQATT and CDR2 SNEGSKA (reference sequence). The CDR3 region has the DNA TGCAGTGCTAGTAATCTAGCGGGGCCCAATGAGCAGTTCTTC. It translates to CSASNLAGPNEQFF.

V is TRBV6-5 and J is TRBJ1-5, with 8 bases fitting TRBD1. The CDR3 has 16 amino acids. The germline V gene encodes CDR1 MNHEY and CDR2 SVGAGI. V was clipped by 6 bases and J by 2 bases; unmatched bases: 9. The CDR3 region is CASSLRQGSGNQPQHF. Here the CDR3 DNA reads TGTGCCAGCAGCTTAAGACAGGGGTCGGGCAATCAGCCCCAGCATTTT.